This record concerns one T cell receptor (beta chain) sequence. Sample treatment: oral pan-JAK inhibitor, 5-10 mg twice daily. Following extraction, RNA underwent reverse transcription to cDNA, which served as the sequencing template. Profiled with immunoSEQ multiplex PCR; TCRdb holds only in-frame clones, not every one. The profile shows about 120,000 clones, 50% to 75% of them singletons. The V end lost 6 bases, the J end lost 3 bases, and 6 bases lay between the germline ends. CDR1 is SNHLY and CDR2 is FYNNEI in the germline V gene. The CDR3 loop spans 11 amino acids. The sample originates from a study of CD8+ T cells in alopecia areata. The overall study: Each of the treated patients was given oral tofacitinib, 5 to 10 mg twice daily, for moderate-to-severe alopecia areata.

This clonotype was sampled from a human donor with alopecia areata. Sequencing was performed on CD8+ T cells sorted from blood, taken at week 4, from a patient treated with tofacitinib. The chain is built from TRBV2 and TRBJ2-7; D is ambiguous. DNA of the CDR3: TGTGCCAGCAGGGTTAACTACGAGCAGTACTTC. Its protein is CASRVNYEQYF.